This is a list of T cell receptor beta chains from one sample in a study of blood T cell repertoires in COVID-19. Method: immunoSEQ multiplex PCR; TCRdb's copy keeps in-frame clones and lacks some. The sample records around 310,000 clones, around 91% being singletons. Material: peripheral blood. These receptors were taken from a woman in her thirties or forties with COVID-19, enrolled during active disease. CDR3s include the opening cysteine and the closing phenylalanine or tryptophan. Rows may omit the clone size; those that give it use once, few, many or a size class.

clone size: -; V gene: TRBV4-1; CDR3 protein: CASSPPGTEYYGYTF
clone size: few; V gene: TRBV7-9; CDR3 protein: CASTTGQLGNTIYF
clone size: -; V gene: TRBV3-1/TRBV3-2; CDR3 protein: CASRDTGTSGAYEQYF
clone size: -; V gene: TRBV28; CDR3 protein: CASSLQGALYEQYF
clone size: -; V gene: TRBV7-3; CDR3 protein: CASSLQGLAALSPYNEQFF
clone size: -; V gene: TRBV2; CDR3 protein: CASNFDRSNQPQHF
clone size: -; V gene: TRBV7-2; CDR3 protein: CASSFGGNTEAFF
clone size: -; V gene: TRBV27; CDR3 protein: CASSLGAPSPNEQFF
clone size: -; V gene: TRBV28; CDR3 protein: CASSQTPRGLGGYTF
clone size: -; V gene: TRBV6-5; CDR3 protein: CASRGGQDTGELFF
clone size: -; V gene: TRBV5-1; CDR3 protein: CASSSPPGQGLYTGDLFF
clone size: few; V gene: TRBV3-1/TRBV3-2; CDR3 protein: CASSQGRRKLFF
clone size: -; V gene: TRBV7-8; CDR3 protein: CASSLGLMTNEKLFF
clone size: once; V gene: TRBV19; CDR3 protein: CASSHRGPDQPQHF
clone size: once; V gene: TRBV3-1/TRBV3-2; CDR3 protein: CASSQGLAGVNEQFF
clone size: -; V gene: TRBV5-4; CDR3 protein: CASSLASEQFF
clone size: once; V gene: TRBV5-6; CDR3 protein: CASSLDRGRGNEQFF
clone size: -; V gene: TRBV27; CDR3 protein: CASSFMVGGPSVFGNEQFF
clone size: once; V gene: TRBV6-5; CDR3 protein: CASSYFPPGSTDTQYF
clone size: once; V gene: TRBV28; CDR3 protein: CASSSFGAGGYEQYF
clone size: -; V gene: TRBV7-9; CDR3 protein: CASSLGIGQKGEKLFF
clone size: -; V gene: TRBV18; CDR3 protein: CASSPPSQGTDQPQHF
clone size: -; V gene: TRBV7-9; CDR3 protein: CASSRTLGSGSLTLETQYF
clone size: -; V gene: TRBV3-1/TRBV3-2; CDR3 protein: CASRHRDHNSPLHF
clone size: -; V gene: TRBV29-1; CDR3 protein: CSVENRAGGDEQFF
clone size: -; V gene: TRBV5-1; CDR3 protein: CASSLASGTRGSEQYF
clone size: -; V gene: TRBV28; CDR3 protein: CASSLPRREGYTF
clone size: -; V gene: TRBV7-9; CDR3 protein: CASSSTGNYGYTF
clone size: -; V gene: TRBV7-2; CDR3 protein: CASSLVGTSGISPREQFF
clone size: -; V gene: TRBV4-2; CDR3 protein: CARGGEQYF
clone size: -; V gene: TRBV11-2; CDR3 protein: CASSSPPDRDSYEQYF
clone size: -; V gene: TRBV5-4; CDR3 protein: CASRAGQPSTDTQYF
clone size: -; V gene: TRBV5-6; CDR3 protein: CASSFQQGDNSPLHF
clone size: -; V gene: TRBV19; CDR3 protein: CASSMGRTATNEKLFF
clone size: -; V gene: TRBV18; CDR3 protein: CASSPQTGGTEAFF
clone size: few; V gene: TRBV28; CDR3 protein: CASSLWTGARETQYF
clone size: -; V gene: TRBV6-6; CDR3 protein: CASSPMPGTEAFF
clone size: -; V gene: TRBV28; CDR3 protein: CASRRGTGGAGDQPQHF
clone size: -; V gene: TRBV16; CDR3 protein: CASSQSEQAAGGPVVF
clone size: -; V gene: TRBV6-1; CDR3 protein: CAGGAKTPNEQFF
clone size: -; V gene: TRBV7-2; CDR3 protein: CANSGRVTGELFF
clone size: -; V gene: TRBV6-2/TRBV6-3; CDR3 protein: CASSDGQGAPTGELFF
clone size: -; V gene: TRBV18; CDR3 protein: CASSDSPGHQNTEAFF
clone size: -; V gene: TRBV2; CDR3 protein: CASSGETGTEAFF
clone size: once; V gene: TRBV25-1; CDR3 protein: CASGGTGVGYGYTF